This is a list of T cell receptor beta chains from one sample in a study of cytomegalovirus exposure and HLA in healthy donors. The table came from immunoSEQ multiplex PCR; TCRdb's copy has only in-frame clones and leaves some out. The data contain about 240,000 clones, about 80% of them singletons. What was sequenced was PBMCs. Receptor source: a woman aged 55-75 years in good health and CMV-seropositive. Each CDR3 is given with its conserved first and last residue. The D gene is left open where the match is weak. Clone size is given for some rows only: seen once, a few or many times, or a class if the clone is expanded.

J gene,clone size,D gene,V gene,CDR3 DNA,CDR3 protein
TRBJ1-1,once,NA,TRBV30,TGTGCCTGTCCAGGGCGAGGCAGGTATGAAGCTTTCTTT,CACPGRGRYEAFF
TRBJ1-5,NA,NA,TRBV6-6,TGTGCCAGCCTGCGGGATAGCAATCAGCCCCAGCATTTT,CASLRDSNQPQHF
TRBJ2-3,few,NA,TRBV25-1,TGTGCCAGCAGTGAATATGGGGTAGCGCCAAGCACAGATACGCAGTATTTT,CASSEYGVAPSTDTQYF
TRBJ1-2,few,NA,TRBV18,TGTGCCAGCCACCCCGGGGTAGGAGCGATTAACTATGGCTACACCTTC,CASHPGVGAINYGYTF
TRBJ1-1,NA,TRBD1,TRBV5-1,TGCGCCAGCAGCTTGGGCGGGACAGGGAACACTGAAGCTTTCTTT,CASSLGGTGNTEAFF
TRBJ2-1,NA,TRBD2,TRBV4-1,TGCGCCAGCAGCCCGTTCGGACTAGCGGGGACTAATGAGCAGTTCTTC,CASSPFGLAGTNEQFF
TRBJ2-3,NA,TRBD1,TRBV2,TGTGCCAGCAGTGCCCAGGGGGCTAGCACAGATACGCAGTATTTT,CASSAQGASTDTQYF
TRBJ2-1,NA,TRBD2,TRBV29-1,TGCAGCGTTGAAGGCCATACTAGCGGGAGTCGCTATGAGCAGTTCTTC,CSVEGHTSGSRYEQFF
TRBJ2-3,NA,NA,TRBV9,TGTGCCAGCAGCGTAGGTCGGACTTCTAGCACAGATACGCAGTATTTT,CASSVGRTSSTDTQYF
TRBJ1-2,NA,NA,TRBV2,TGTGCCAGCAGTGAAGATAGGGGTTATGGCTACACCTTC,CASSEDRGYGYTF
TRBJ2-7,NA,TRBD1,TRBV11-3,TGTGCCAGCAGCTTACGAACAGGGGCTTACGAGCAGTACTTC,CASSLRTGAYEQYF
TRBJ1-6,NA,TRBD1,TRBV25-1,TGTGCCAGCAGCCCACAGGGGATTACTTCACCCCTCCACTTT,CASSPQGITSPLHF
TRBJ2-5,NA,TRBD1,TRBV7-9,TGTGCCAGCAGCATAGAGACAGGGAGAGAGACCCAGTACTTC,CASSIETGRETQYF
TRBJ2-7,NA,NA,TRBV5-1,TGCGCCAGCAAGAATCGTCAGGTCTCCTACGAGCAGTACTTC,CASKNRQVSYEQYF
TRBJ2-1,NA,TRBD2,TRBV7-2,TGTGCCAGCAGCTTATACCAGCGGGAGGCCGAGCAGTTCTTC,CASSLYQREAEQFF
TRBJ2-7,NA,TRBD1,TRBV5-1,TGCGCCAGCAGCTCAGGGGGCCCCGGGTACGAGCAGTACTTC,CASSSGGPGYEQYF
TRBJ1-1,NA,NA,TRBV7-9,TGTGCCAGCAGCCTCGCCGGGTCGAACACTGAAGCTTTCTTT,CASSLAGSNTEAFF
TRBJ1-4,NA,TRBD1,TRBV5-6,TGTGCCAGCAGCCCCACAGGGGGCCTTGAGGGACTGTTTTTT,CASSPTGGLEGLFF